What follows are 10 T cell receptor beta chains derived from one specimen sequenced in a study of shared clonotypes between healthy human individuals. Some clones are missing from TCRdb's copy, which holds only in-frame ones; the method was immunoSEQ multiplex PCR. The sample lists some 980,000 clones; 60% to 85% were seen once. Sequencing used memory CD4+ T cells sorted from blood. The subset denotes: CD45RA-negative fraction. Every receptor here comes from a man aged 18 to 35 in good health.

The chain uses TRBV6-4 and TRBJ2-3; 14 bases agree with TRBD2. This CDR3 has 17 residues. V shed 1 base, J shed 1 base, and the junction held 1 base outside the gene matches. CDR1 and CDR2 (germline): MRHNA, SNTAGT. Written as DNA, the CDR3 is TGTGCCAGCAGTGACTGGGGACTAGCGGGAGGCACAGATACGCAGTATTTT. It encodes CASSDWGLAGGTDTQYF.

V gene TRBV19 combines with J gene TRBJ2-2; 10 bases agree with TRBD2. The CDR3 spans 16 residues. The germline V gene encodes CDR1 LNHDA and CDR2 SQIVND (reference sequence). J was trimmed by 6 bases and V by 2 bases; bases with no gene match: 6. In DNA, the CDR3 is TGTGCCAGTAGTATACCTAGCGGGGGCCGTCCCGGGGAGCTGTTTTTT. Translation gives CASSIPSGGRPGELFF.

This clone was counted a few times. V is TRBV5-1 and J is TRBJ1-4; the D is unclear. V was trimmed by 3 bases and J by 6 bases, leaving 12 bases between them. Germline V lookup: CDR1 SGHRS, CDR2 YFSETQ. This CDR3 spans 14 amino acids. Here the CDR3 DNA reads TGCGCCAGCAGCTGGGCCGGGTACGATGAAAAACTGTTTTTT. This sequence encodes CASSWAGYDEKLFF.

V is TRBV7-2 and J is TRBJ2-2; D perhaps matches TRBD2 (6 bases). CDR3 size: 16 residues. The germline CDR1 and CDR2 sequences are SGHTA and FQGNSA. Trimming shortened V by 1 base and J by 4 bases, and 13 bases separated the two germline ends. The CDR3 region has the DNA TGTGCCAGCAGCTTAGACACGGGAGCGGTCACCGGGGAGCTGTTTTTT. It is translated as CASSLDTGAVTGELFF.

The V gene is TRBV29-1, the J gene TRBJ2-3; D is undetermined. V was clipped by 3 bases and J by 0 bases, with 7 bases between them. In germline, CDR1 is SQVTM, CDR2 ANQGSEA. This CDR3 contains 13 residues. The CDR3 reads CSVDVGSTDTQYF. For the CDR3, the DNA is TGCAGCGTTGACGTTGGCAGCACAGATACGCAGTATTTT.

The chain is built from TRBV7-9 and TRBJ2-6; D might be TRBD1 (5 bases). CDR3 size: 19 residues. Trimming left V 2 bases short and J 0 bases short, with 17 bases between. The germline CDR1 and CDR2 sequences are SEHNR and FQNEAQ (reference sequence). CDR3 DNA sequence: TGTGCCAGCAGCTTAAGGGGTACCCTCATTGACTCTGGGGCCAACGTCCTGACTTTC. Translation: CASSLRGTLIDSGANVLTF. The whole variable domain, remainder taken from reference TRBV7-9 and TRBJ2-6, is DTGVSQNPRHKITKRGQNVTFRCDPISEHNRLYWYRQTLGQGPEFLTYFQNEAQLEKSRLLSDRFSAERPKGSFSTLEIQRTEQGDSAMYLCASSLRGTLIDSGANVLTFGAGSRLTVL.

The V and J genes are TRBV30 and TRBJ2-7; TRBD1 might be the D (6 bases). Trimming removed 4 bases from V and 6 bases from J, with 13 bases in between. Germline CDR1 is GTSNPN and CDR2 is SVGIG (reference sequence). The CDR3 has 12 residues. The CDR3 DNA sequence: TGTGCCTGGAACCCAGGGGATGGCGAGCAGTACTTC. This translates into CAWNPGDGEQYF.

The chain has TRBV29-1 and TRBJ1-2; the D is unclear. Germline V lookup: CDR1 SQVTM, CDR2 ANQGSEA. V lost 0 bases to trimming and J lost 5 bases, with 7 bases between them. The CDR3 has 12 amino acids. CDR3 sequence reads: CSVEDDGYGYTF. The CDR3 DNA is TGCAGCGTTGAAGATGACGGATATGGCTACACCTTC.

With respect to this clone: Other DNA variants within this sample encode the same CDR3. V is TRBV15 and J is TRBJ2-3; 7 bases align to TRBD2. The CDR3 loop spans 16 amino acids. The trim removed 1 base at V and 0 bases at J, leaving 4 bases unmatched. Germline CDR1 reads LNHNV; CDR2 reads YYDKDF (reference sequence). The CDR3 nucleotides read TGTGCCACCAGCAGAGGCTCTAGCGGTAGCACAGATACGCAGTATTTT. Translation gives CATSRGSSGSTDTQYF.

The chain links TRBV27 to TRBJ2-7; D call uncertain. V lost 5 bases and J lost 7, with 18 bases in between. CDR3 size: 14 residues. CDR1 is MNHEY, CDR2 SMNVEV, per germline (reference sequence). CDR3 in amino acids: CASSAAETPREQYF. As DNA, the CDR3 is TGTGCCAGCAGTGCGGCCGAGACACCGAGGGAGCAGTACTTC.